Listed here are 29 T cell receptor beta chains from one sample, sequenced in a study of T cell clonality in common variable immunodeficiency. Profiled with immunoSEQ multiplex PCR; TCRdb holds only in-frame clones, not every one. This sample has fewer than 50,000 clones, each found more than once. The sequencing sample was made of peripheral blood mononuclear cells. All receptors come from a person aged 18 to 70 in good health.

In its sample, this clone was seen many times. Incomplete CDR3 DNA: TGTGCCAGTAGTATGCTTGTCCGGGGAAGGACCGGGGAG. The encoded protein is CASSMLVRGRTGE. The CDR3 reads in full as CASSMLVRGRTGELFF. The chain carries TRBV19 and TRBJ2-2; D may be TRBD2 (5 bases). Read coverage stops 3 residues before the CDR3 terminus; the germline J gene supplies the remainder. Trimming pared 3 bases from V and 5 bases from J, leaving 16 bases between. This CDR3 is built from 16 residues. The V gene's germline CDR1 is LNHDA and CDR2 SQIVND (reference sequence).

This clone was observed at least ten times. CDR3 DNA (partial): TGTGCCAGCAGCCAAGTTGGCCACGAG. This translates into CASSQVGHE. The whole CDR3 region reads CASSQVGHEQYF. The rearrangement uses TRBV3-1 (or the pseudogene TRBV3-2) and TRBJ2-7; D is undetermined. The read halts 3 residues ahead of the CDR3 end, with the missing end drawn from the germline J gene. CDR3 size: 12 residues. The V end lost 1 base, the J end lost 5 bases, and 6 bases lay between the germline ends. Per the germline V gene, CDR1 is LGHDT and CDR2 is YNNKEL (reference sequence).

This clone was seen many times. The read finishes 3 residues shy of the CDR3 end, and the germline J gene is used to complete it. This chain joins TRBV7-3 and TRBJ2-1; TRBD2 matches 8 bases. Germline-derived CDR1 and CDR2 are SGHTA and FQGTGA. The CDR3 runs 15 residues. J gave up 7 bases and V 1 base, and 6 bases lay outside the gene matches. CDR3 sequence reads: CASSLIGGRTNEQFF. Incomplete CDR3 DNA: TGTGCCAGCAGCTTAATCGGCGGGAGGACGAATGAG. Drawing the rest from reference TRBV7-3 and TRBJ2-1, the complete variable domain is GAGVSQTPSNKVTEKGKYVELRCDPISGHTALYWYRQSLGQGPEFLIYFQGTGAADDSGLPNDRFFAVRPEGSVSTLKIQRTERGDSAVYLCASSLIGGRTNEQFFGPGTRLTVL.

The sample holds many counts of this clone. The read is 3 residues too short to cover the CDR3 end, so that end is filled in from the germline J gene. The chain employs TRBV9 and TRBJ2-1; TRBD2 aligns across 14 bases. After removal of 3 bases from V and 7 bases from J, the junction contained 3 bases not matched to a gene. The CDR3 consists of 15 residues. Per the germline V gene, CDR1 is SGDLS and CDR2 is YYNGEE. The CDR3 DNA, read in part, is TGTGCCAGCAGCGCCAGACTAGCGGGAGGGAATGAG. Translation gives CASSARLAGGNE. The whole CDR3 sequence is CASSARLAGGNEQFF.

This clone was picked up many times. The sequence runs out 3 residues before the end of the CDR3; the remainder is reconstructed from the germline J gene. The chain recombines TRBV2 with TRBJ2-5; D is possibly TRBD1 (6 bases). The CDR3 extends over 14 amino acids. Germline values: CDR1 SNHLY, CDR2 FYNNEI. Trimming left V 6 bases short and J 5 bases short, with 16 bases between. CDR3 DNA (partial): TGTGCCAGCAGATTCAGGGGCCTGCAGGAGACC. Its translation: CASRFRGLQET. The entire CDR3 sequence reads CASRFRGLQETQYF.

This clone was seen repeatedly, ten times or more. The read falls 3 residues short of the CDR3 end, and the missing part is taken from the germline J gene. The chain uses TRBV28 and TRBJ2-5; 9 positions agree with TRBD1. Germline-derived CDR1 and CDR2 are MDHEN and SYDVKM. V was clipped by 2 bases and J by 4 bases; unmatched bases: 14. The CDR3 spans 18 residues. The part of the CDR3 DNA that was read is TGTGCCAGCAGTTTAGTCACAATACCGGGACAGGGATTAGAGACC. It is translated as CASSLVTIPGQGLET. The CDR3, in full, reads CASSLVTIPGQGLETQYF.

There are many counts of this clone. The read gets to within 3 residues of the CDR3 end, and the germline J gene fills in the rest. V and J are TRBV18 and TRBJ1-1, with TRBD1 identical over 8 bases. Trimming removed 6 bases from V and 3 bases from J; junction bases left unmatched: 6. Germline assignment: CDR1 KGHSH and CDR2 LQKENI. This CDR3 is built from 14 residues. Partial CDR3 DNA: TGTGCCAGCTCGACGCAGGGGGCTGACACTGAA. As protein: CASSTQGADTE. In full, the CDR3 is CASSTQGADTEAFF. The whole variable domain, filled in from reference TRBV18 and TRBJ1-1, reads NAGVMQNPRHLVRRRGQEARLRCSPMKGHSHVYWYRQLPEEGLKFMVYLQKENIIDESGMPKERFSAEFPKEGPSILRIQQVVRGDSAAYFCASSTQGADTEAFFGQGTRLTVV.

This clone was detected many times. The read gets to within 3 residues of the CDR3 end, and the germline J gene fills in the rest. The genes are TRBV28 and TRBJ2-3, with 8 bases aligning to TRBD2. From germline, CDR1 is MDHEN and CDR2 SYDVKM. The CDR3 totals 15 residues. V shed 7 bases and J 0 bases; nucleotides not matched to a gene: 6. CDR3 DNA, as far as it was read: TGTGCCAGCACCCTCGGGGGGGCTAGCACAGATACG. It encodes CASTLGGASTDT. The CDR3, in full, reads CASTLGGASTDTQYF.

This clone occurred many times. The read is 3 residues too short to cover the CDR3 end, so that end is filled in from the germline J gene. The chain links TRBV12-3 or TRBV12-4 to TRBJ2-2; tentatively, D is TRBD2 (5 bases). The CDR3 is made up of 12 amino acids. V was pared by 6 bases and J by 7 bases, with 9 bases between. Here the CDR3 reads CASRIRGGELFF. The sequenced part of the CDR3 DNA is TGTGCCAGCAGGATCCGGGGCGGGGAG.

This clone was counted ten times or more. The read ends 3 residues early relative to the CDR3; the germline J gene fills the gap. The chain carries TRBV5-1 and TRBJ2-3; 7 positions match TRBD1. This CDR3 has 14 residues. Germline values: CDR1 SGHRS, CDR2 YFSETQ. V was pared by 2 bases and J by 4 bases, with 4 bases of the junction left unmatched. Incomplete CDR3 DNA: TGCGCCAGCAGCTTCGGACAGGCTTCAGATACG. It specifies CASSFGQASDT. In full, the CDR3 is CASSFGQASDTQYF.

This clone was seen repeatedly, ten times or more. The CDR3 goes on 3 residues after the read ends, and that part is filled in from the germline J gene. The rearrangement links TRBV18 to TRBJ1-1, with unresolved D. Trimming removed 6 bases from V and 3 bases from J, with 11 bases in between. The CDR3 length is 13 residues. Germline V gives CDR1 KGHSH, CDR2 LQKENI. The sequenced CDR3 bases are TGTGCCAGCTCCACGAGTGCGGACACTGAA. Its protein is CASSTSADTE. The CDR3, in full, reads CASSTSADTEAFF.

About this clone itself: The read gets to within 3 residues of the CDR3 end, and the germline J gene fills in the rest. V is TRBV5-1 and J is TRBJ2-2; 8 bases fit TRBD2. V lost 9 bases to trimming and J lost 4 bases; unmatched junction nucleotides: 8. CDR1 is SGHRS and CDR2 is YFSETQ in the germline V gene. The CDR3 runs 14 residues. The chain's CDR3 is CAIPGGHLTGELFF. CDR3 DNA (partial): TGCGCCATCCCGGGGGGGCACCTCACCGGGGAG.

This clone was observed at least ten times. The read finishes 3 residues shy of the CDR3 end, and the germline J gene is used to complete it. The chain couples TRBV5-1 to TRBJ2-1; TRBD1 matches at 8 bases. CDR1 and CDR2 (germline): SGHRS, YFSETQ. There are 15 residues in the CDR3. Losses at the gene ends were 5 bases for V and 6 bases for J; bases not matched to a gene: 10. This chain's CDR3 is CASSRGTGVLNEQFF. The CDR3 DNA, read in part, is TGCGCCAGCAGTCGTGGGACAGGTGTACTCAATGAG.

At least ten counts were recorded for this clone. The DNA ends 3 residues before the CDR3 does, and the rest of the CDR3 is filled in from the germline J gene. The V gene is TRBV5-1, the J gene TRBJ2-1; perhaps D is TRBD1 or TRBD2 (5 bases each). From germline, CDR1 is SGHRS and CDR2 YFSETQ. The CDR3 length is 17 residues. Trimming took off 3 bases at V and 3 bases at J, with 19 bases between the two ends. The CDR3: CASSSGRHRRFYNEQFF. Incomplete CDR3 DNA: TGCGCCAGCAGCTCTGGACGGCACAGGAGGTTCTACAATGAG.

This clone appeared many times. Read coverage stops 3 residues before the CDR3 terminus; the germline J gene supplies the remainder. V gene TRBV7-9 combines with J gene TRBJ2-1, with D uncertain. In germline, CDR1 is SEHNR, CDR2 FQNEAQ (reference sequence). The CDR3 consists of 13 residues. Trimming stripped 3 bases from V and 2 bases from J, with 5 bases between. CDR3 DNA (partial): TGTGCCAGCAGCTTCTATACCTACAATGAG. Protein product: CASSFYTYNE. The complete CDR3 sequence is CASSFYTYNEQFF.

In its sample, this clone was seen many times. The CDR3 end lies 3 residues beyond the end of the read and is filled in from the germline J gene. The rearrangement joins TRBV9 to TRBJ2-7; D not resolved. This CDR3 has 13 amino acids. The V end lost 4 bases, the J end lost 5 bases, and 13 bases lay between the germline ends. Germline CDR1 SGDLS, CDR2 YYNGEE. The CDR3 here is CASSPRPDHEQYF. CDR3 DNA, as far as it was read: TGTGCCAGCAGCCCACGTCCAGATCACGAG.

This clone was detected ten times or more. The read falls 3 residues short of the CDR3 end, and the missing part is taken from the germline J gene. The chain recombines TRBV7-8 with TRBJ2-1; no firm D call. V was shortened by 5 bases and J by 6 bases, with 20 bases between the two germline ends. The CDR3 runs 16 residues. The V gene's germline CDR1 is SGHVS and CDR2 FQNEAQ. This CDR3 reads CASSPVVRLVSNEQFF. CDR3 DNA, as far as it was read: TGTGCCAGCAGCCCAGTTGTTCGCCTAGTGAGCAATGAG.

This clone was found many times. The read ends 3 residues before the CDR3 terminus; that terminus is restored from the germline J gene. The rearrangement uses TRBV5-4 and TRBJ2-1; D gene ambiguous. V gave up 0 bases and J gave up 9 bases, with 10 bases separating them. The V gene's germline CDR1 is SGHNT and CDR2 YYREEE (reference sequence). The CDR3 consists of 13 residues. Partial CDR3 DNA: TGTGCCAGCAGCTTGGAACTAACCAGTGAG. Protein product: CASSLELTSE. The whole CDR3 region reads CASSLELTSEQFF.

This clone occurred many times. At one of its ends the junction is not consistent with the germline gene, which may arise from a read error. The read ends 3 residues shy of where the CDR3 ends; the end is completed using the germline J gene. The V gene is TRBV13, the J gene TRBJ1-1, with D uncertain. The CDR3 loop spans 14 amino acids. Germline V gene data show CDR1 as PRHDT and CDR2 as FYEKMQ (reference sequence). CDR3 in amino acids: CASSLGLGYTEAFF. The CDR3 bases that were read are TGTGCCAGCAGCCTAGGGCTTGGCTACACTGAA.

Ten or more counts support this clone. The CDR3 extends 3 residues past the end of the read, so its final part is completed from the germline J gene. V usage is TRBV20-1 and J usage is TRBJ1-1; no clear D. CDR3 length: 13 amino acids. Germline lookup yields CDR1 DFQATT and CDR2 SNEGSKA (reference sequence). V was shortened by 1 base and J by 4 bases, with 10 bases between the two germline ends. CDR3 DNA (partial): TGCAGTGCTAGAGCCCTGCGGGGCACTGAA. Translated, it gives CSARALRGTE. The CDR3 reads in full as CSARALRGTEAFF.

This clone was seen at least ten times. The read terminates 3 residues ahead of where the CDR3 ends, so the germline J gene completes it. The chain recombines TRBV10-3 with TRBJ2-2, with TRBD2 identical over 12 bases. Germline V gene sequence: CDR1 ENHRY, CDR2 SYGVKD. V lost 6 bases and J lost 5; bases outside the gene matches: 7. CDR3 length: 16 residues. The DNA read from the CDR3 is TGTGCCATCAGCGCCCGACTAGCGGGGGAAACCGGGGAG. It yields the protein CAISARLAGETGE. The CDR3 reads in full as CAISARLAGETGELFF.

This clone was observed many times. The CDR3 goes on 3 residues after the read ends, and that part is filled in from the germline J gene. The chain carries TRBV5-1 and TRBJ2-5, with D uncertain. Trimming removed 4 bases from V and 4 bases from J, with 20 bases in between. CDR3 size: 16 residues. The germline gives CDR1 SGHRS, CDR2 YFSETQ. CDR3 sequence: CASSPTTNSARETQYF. The covered CDR3 bases are TGCGCCAGCAGCCCCACAACTAATTCTGCCCGAGAGACC.

In this sample, this clone turned up many times. The read stops 3 residues short of the end of the CDR3; the missing end is completed from the germline J gene. Different DNA sequences within this sample yield the same CDR3. The chain combines TRBV19 with TRBJ1-2; D gene unclear. V dropped 3 bases and J dropped 4 bases, with 12 bases sitting between them. This CDR3 has 14 residues. Looked up from germline, CDR1 is LNHDA and CDR2 is SQIVND (reference sequence). The CDR3 DNA, read in part, is TGTGCCAGTAGTATTCCCACACAATCCTATGGC. Amino acids: CASSIPTQSYG. The full CDR3 is CASSIPTQSYGYTF.

This clone occurred many times. With the read ending 3 residues before the CDR3 end, the germline J gene is used to fill in that end. The rearrangement uses TRBV19 and TRBJ1-5; 7 positions agree with TRBD1. Germline V gene sequence: CDR1 LNHDA, CDR2 SQIVND (reference sequence). The CDR3 is 14 residues long. Germline trimming cut 4 bases from V and 2 bases from J; bases unmatched to any gene: 2. The CDR3 here is CASSTGQGNQPQHF. The CDR3 bases that were read are TGTGCCAGTAGTACTGGACAGGGCAATCAGCCC.

In this sample, this clone turned up many times. Read sequence stops 3 residues before the CDR3 end, and the germline J gene provides the missing end. This sequence joins TRBV2 and TRBJ1-2; 9 nucleotides match TRBD1. The J segment lost 0 bases and the V segment lost 4 bases, leaving 6 bases of the junction unmatched. CDR3 length: 16 residues. Germline V gene data show CDR1 as SNHLY and CDR2 as FYNNEI. CDR3 DNA, as far as it was read: TGTGCCAGCAGTGGGGGACAGGGACTAGCTAACTATGGC. The encoded protein is CASSGGQGLANYG. The whole CDR3 region reads CASSGGQGLANYGYTF.

This clone was seen many times. The CDR3 is cut off 3 residues early in the read; its end comes from the germline J gene. The V call is TRBV20-1, the J call TRBJ2-3; D may be TRBD1 (5 bases). Germline-derived CDR1 and CDR2 are DFQATT and SNEGSKA (reference sequence). The CDR3 is made up of 18 amino acids. V lost 3 bases, J lost 0 bases, and 22 bases lay in between. CDR3 sequence: CSASHQGVMGISTDTQYF. The CDR3 DNA, read in part, is TGCAGTGCTAGTCACCAGGGCGTCATGGGGATTAGCACAGATACG.

This clone has a count of ten or more. The CDR3 sequence: CASSPTSGGWDEQFF. The CDR3 bases that were read are TGCGCCAGCAGCCCGACTAGCGGGGGCTGGGATGAG. The chain carries TRBV4-1 and TRBJ2-1, with 12 bases that match TRBD2. The read is 3 residues too short to cover the CDR3 end, so that end is filled in from the germline J gene. The V gene end was trimmed by 4 bases and the J gene end by 8 bases; junction bases not matched to a gene: 6. The CDR3 length is 15 residues. CDR1 MGHRA and CDR2 YSYEKL come from the germline V gene.

This clone was seen ten or more times. The sequenced fragment ends 3 residues before the CDR3 boundary, so the rest is inferred from the germline J gene. This chain connects TRBV12-3 or TRBV12-4 to TRBJ1-5; tentative D call: TRBD1 (6 bases). Trimming removed 6 bases from V and 1 base from J, with 10 bases in between. CDR3 size: 14 residues. CDR3 loop: CASSWGRSNQPQHF. Incomplete CDR3 DNA: TGTGCCAGCAGCTGGGGGCGAAGCAATCAGCCC.

This clone has a count of ten or more. The read stops 3 residues short of the end of the CDR3; the missing end is completed from the germline J gene. The J gene is TRBJ1-6, the V gene TRBV4-2; no clear D gene. The CDR3 has 18 residues. Germline values: CDR1 LGHNA, CDR2 YNFKEQ. V was clipped by 3 bases and J by 0 bases, with 15 bases between them. The CDR3 is CASSHKALKSSYNSPLHF. CDR3 bases read: TGTGCCAGCAGCCATAAGGCCCTGAAGAGCTCCTATAATTCACCC.